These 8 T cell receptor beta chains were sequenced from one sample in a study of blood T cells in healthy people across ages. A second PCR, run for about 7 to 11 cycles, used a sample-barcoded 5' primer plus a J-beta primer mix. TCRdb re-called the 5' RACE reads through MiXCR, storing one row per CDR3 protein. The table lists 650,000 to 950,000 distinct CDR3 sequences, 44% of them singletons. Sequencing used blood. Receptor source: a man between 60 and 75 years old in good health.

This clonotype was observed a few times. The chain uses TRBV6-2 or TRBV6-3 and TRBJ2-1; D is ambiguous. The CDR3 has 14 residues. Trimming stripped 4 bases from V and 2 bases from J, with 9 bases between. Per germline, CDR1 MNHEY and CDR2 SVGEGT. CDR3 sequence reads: CASSLDETYNEQFF. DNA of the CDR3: TGTGCCAGCAGTTTGGACGAGACCTACAATGAGCAGTTCTTC.

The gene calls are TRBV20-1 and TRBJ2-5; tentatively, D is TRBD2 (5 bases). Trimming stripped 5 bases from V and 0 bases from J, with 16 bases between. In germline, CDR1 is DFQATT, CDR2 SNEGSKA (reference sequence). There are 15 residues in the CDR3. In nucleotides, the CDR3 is TGCAGTGCTTCAGAAGGGAGCGGATACCAAGAGACCCAGTACTTC. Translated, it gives CSASEGSGYQETQYF.

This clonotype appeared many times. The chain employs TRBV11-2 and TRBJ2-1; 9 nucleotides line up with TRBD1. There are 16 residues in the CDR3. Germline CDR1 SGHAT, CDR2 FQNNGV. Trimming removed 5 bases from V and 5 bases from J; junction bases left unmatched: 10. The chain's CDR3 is CASSPRPGTGNNEQFF. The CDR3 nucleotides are TGTGCCAGCAGCCCCCGTCCCGGGACAGGGAACAATGAGCAGTTCTTC.

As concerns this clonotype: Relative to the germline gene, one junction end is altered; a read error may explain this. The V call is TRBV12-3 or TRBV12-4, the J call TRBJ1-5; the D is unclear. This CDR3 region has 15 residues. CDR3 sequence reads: CASSFGQYSDQPQHF. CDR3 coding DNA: TGTGCCAGCAGTTTTGGGCAATATAGCGATCAGCCCCAGCATTTT.

The CDR3 is CSARDVRGGPKNIQYF. The CDR3 DNA sequence: TGCAGTGCTAGAGATGTGCGGGGGGGCCCCAAAAACATTCAGTACTTC. The chain recombines TRBV20-1 with TRBJ2-5, with 9 bases matching TRBD2. The J call may be incorrect, as the DNA end agrees better with TRBJ2-4. Germline V gene data show CDR1 as DFQATT and CDR2 as SNEGSKA (reference sequence). The CDR3 extends over 16 amino acids.

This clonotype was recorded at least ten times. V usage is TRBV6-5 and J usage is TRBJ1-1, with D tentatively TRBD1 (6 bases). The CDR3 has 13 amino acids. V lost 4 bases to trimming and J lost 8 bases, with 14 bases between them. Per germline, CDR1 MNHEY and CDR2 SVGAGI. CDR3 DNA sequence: TGTGCCAGCAGTTCCCCAGGGACATCCGAAGCTTTCTTT. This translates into CASSSPGTSEAFF.

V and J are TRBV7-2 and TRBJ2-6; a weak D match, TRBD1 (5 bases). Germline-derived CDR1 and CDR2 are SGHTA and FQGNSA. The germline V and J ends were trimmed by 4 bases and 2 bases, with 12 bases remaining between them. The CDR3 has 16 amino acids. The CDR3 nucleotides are TGTGCCAGCAGCTCAAGACCAGGGACTGGGGCCAACGTCCTGACTTTC. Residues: CASSSRPGTGANVLTF.

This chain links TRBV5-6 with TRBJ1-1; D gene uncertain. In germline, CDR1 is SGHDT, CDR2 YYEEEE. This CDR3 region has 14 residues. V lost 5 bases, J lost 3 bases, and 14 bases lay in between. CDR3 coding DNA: TGTGCCAGCAGAAGTTGGCGGGTCGACACTGAAGCTTTCTTT. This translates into CASRSWRVDTEAFF.